A selection of T cell receptor beta chains follows, all from one sample in a study of long-term antiretroviral therapy in people with HIV. The method was immunoSEQ multiplex PCR; TCRdb's version includes in-frame clones alone and lacks a portion of them. Altogether some 40,000 clones are present, about 95% being singletons, with the ten largest covering roughly 2.2%. Specimen: unsorted PBMCs, collected roughly 9.5 years after starting antiretroviral therapy. These receptors all come from a man aged 25-45 years with HIV. Both conserved end residues are part of each CDR3. A D gene is named only where the DNA matches it firmly. Size values are once, few and many counts, or a class for expanded clones, and some rows have none.

j_call d_call clone_size v_call cdr3_aa cdr3_nt
TRBJ2-5 TRBD1 - TRBV10-3 CAISERTGGKETQYF TGTGCCATCAGTGAACGGACAGGGGGAAAAGAGACCCAGTACTTC
TRBJ1-6 - once TRBV9 CASSVDPGGSYNSPLHF TGTGCCAGCAGCGTGGATCCGGGAGGCTCCTATAATTCACCCCTCCACTTT
TRBJ1-5 TRBD1 - TRBV18 CASSPGQGDQPQHF TGTGCCAGCTCACCAGGACAGGGGGATCAGCCCCAGCATTTT
TRBJ1-3 - - TRBV14 CASSPDFGAGALSGNTIYF TGTGCCAGCAGCCCTGACTTCGGGGCCGGGGCCCTCTCTGGAAACACCATATATTTT
TRBJ2-5 - - TRBV7-7 CASSSGQPETQYF TGTGCTAGCAGCTCCGGACAGCCTGAGACCCAGTACTTC
TRBJ1-1 TRBD1 medium-sized TRBV19 CASSQLRDRDRNTEAFF TGTGCCAGTAGTCAACTCCGGGACAGGGACCGAAACACTGAAGCTTTCTTT
TRBJ2-2 - - TRBV10-3 CAIMGVGKAANTGELFF TGTGCCATCATGGGCGTGGGGAAAGCGGCGAACACCGGGGAGCTGTTTTTT
TRBJ1-1 - - TRBV10-2 CAIGEAKTEAFF TGCGCCATCGGGGAGGCGAAGACTGAAGCTTTCTTT
TRBJ1-1 - - TRBV7-8 CASSPEPGTLRAFF TGTGCCAGCAGCCCTGAGCCCGGGACCCTCAGGGCTTTCTTT
TRBJ2-3 - - TRBV19 CASSIYGGPSDTQYF TGTGCCAGTAGTATATACGGGGGGCCCTCAGATACGCAGTATTTT
TRBJ1-2 TRBD1 - TRBV13 CASSAGGNYGYTF TGTGCCAGCAGCGCAGGGGGAAACTATGGCTACACCTTC
TRBJ1-1 - once TRBV11-2 CASSPVVLSNTEAFF TGTGCCAGCAGCCCAGTGGTCCTTTCTAACACTGAAGCTTTCTTT
TRBJ2-1 TRBD1 few TRBV28 CASSRPVGQGGVEQFF TGTGCCAGCAGTCGCCCTGTGGGACAGGGGGGCGTTGAGCAGTTCTTC
TRBJ1-1 - few TRBV27 CASRVNGGPIVTEAFF TGTGCCAGCAGAGTCAACGGTGGGCCGATTGTCACTGAAGCTTTCTTT
TRBJ2-2 TRBD2 - TRBV9 CASSDSGGYGGELFF TGTGCCAGCAGCGATAGCGGGGGGTATGGCGGGGAGCTGTTTTTT
TRBJ1-6 TRBD1 few TRBV25-1 CASSSSGGGSPLHF TGTGCCAGCAGCAGCTCAGGGGGTGGTTCACCCCTCCACTTT
TRBJ1-4 - - TRBV9 CASSVARGREKLFF TGTGCCAGCAGCGTAGCCAGGGGACGTGAAAAACTGTTTTTT
TRBJ1-6 - - TRBV6-5 CASSYSNVGNSPLHF TGTGCCAGCAGTTACTCGAACGTCGGGAACTCACCCCTCCACTTT
TRBJ1-5 - - TRBV5-1 CASSITSNQPQHF TGCGCCAGCAGCATTACTAGCAATCAGCCCCAGCATTTT
TRBJ2-1 - - TRBV9 CASTLDGSSYNEQFF TGTGCCAGCACCCTCGACGGGAGCTCCTACAATGAGCAGTTCTTC
TRBJ2-6 - - TRBV6-1 CASTDSSGANVLTF TGTGCCAGCACAGACAGCTCTGGGGCCAACGTCCTGACTTTC
TRBJ2-1 TRBD2 - TRBV4-1 CASSQVRGGYNEQFF TGCGCCAGCAGCCAAGTTCGGGGGGGGTACAATGAGCAGTTCTTC
TRBJ1-1 - once TRBV6-1 CASSSPREDTEAFF TGTGCCAGCAGTAGCCCGAGGGAGGACACTGAAGCTTTCTTT
TRBJ2-2 TRBD2 - TRBV19 CASSINSGGNTGELFF TGTGCCAGTAGTATTAATAGCGGGGGGAACACCGGGGAGCTGTTTTTT
TRBJ1-1 - - TRBV27 CASSPTARAAFF TGTGCCAGCAGTCCTACGGCAAGGGCTGCTTTCTTT
TRBJ1-1 - - TRBV7-2 CASSRGGFEGTEAFF TGTGCCAGCAGCCGAGGTGGGTTTGAGGGTACTGAAGCTTTCTTT
TRBJ2-3 TRBD1 - TRBV7-3 CASSLQGQIADTQYF TGTGCCAGCAGCTTACAGGGACAGATCGCAGATACGCAGTATTTT
TRBJ1-5 - few TRBV6-5 CASSYGRTGNQPQHF TGTGCCAGCAGTTACGGAAGAACAGGCAATCAGCCCCAGCATTTT